This is a list of T cell receptor beta chains from one sample in a study of blood T cell repertoires in COVID-19. TCRdb keeps only in-frame clones here, not all; method: immunoSEQ multiplex PCR. Among 120,000 or so clones listed, 90% were seen once. Input material: peripheral blood. All receptors come from a man aged 45-60 years with active COVID-19. CDR3s include the opening cysteine and the closing phenylalanine or tryptophan. Fields, in order: V gene, clone size, D gene, J gene, CDR3 protein, CDR3 DNA. The D gene is left open where the match is weak. Rows give clone size only sometimes, using once, few, many, or a class for an expanded clone.

TRBV5-5	.	.	TRBJ1-2	CASSLDEGGFYGYTF	TGTGCCAGCAGCTTGGATGAGGGCGGTTTCTATGGCTACACCTTC
TRBV15	once	TRBD1	TRBJ1-1	CATRPRDRGQNTEAFF	TGTGCCACCAGACCCCGGGACAGGGGGCAGAACACTGAAGCTTTCTTT
TRBV6-1	.	TRBD1	TRBJ1-5	CASSEDRGWEPQHF	TGTGCCAGCAGTGAAGACAGGGGATGGGAGCCCCAGCATTTT
TRBV7-2	.	.	TRBJ1-3	CASSFLPPGDTIYF	TGTGCCAGCAGCTTTCTTCCCCCCGGTGACACCATATATTTT
TRBV27	.	.	TRBJ2-2	CASRPGLANTGELFF	TGTGCCAGCAGACCAGGCCTCGCGAACACCGGGGAGCTGTTTTTT
TRBV5-4	.	TRBD2	TRBJ2-5	CASSRAGASGAGRETQYF	TGTGCCAGCAGTCGGGCGGGGGCTAGCGGGGCTGGTAGGGAGACCCAGTACTTC
TRBV7-2	.	TRBD1	TRBJ1-5	CASSRTGADRTQHF	TGTGCCAGCAGCCGGACAGGGGCCGACAGGACCCAGCATTTT
TRBV19	.	.	TRBJ1-5	CATAGTGNQPQHF	TGTGCCACGGCCGGCACAGGGAATCAGCCCCAGCATTTT
TRBV5-5	.	TRBD2	TRBJ2-3	CASSFGLEAQYF	TGTGCCAGCAGCTTCGGACTAGAGGCGCAGTATTTT
TRBV27	.	TRBD2	TRBJ2-1	CASSLAVSYNEQFF	TGTGCCAGCAGTCTAGCGGTCTCCTACAATGAGCAGTTCTTC
TRBV5-1	.	.	TRBJ1-1	CASSLVRANTEAFF	TGCGCCAGCAGCTTGGTCCGCGCGAACACTGAAGCTTTCTTT
TRBV20-1	few	.	TRBJ1-2	CSAKHYGYTF	TGCAGTGCAAAGCACTATGGCTACACCTTC
TRBV14	.	.	TRBJ1-6	CASSQGGQWRNSPLHF	TGTGCCAGCAGCCAAGGGGGGCAGTGGAGAAATTCACCCCTCCACTTT
TRBV5-6	.	.	TRBJ1-6	CASSLRGGNNSPLHF	TGTGCCAGCAGCTTGAGAGGCGGGAATAATTCACCCCTCCACTTT
TRBV5-1	.	.	TRBJ2-7	CASSLAPLDSGGAYEQYF	TGCGCCAGCAGCTTGGCCCCTCTCGACTCCGGAGGGGCCTACGAGCAGTACTTC
TRBV27	.	.	TRBJ1-5	CASSLYGGRFNQPQHF	TGTGCCAGCAGTTTATACGGGGGGCGGTTCAATCAGCCCCAGCATTTT
TRBV11-2	.	TRBD2	TRBJ2-4	CASSLLASGRKNIQYF	TGTGCCAGCAGCTTATTGGCTAGCGGGAGGAAAAACATTCAGTACTTC
TRBV6-5	few	.	TRBJ1-6	CASQRAGMDSPLHF	TGTGCCAGCCAAAGGGCAGGGATGGATTCACCCCTCCACTTT
TRBV19	.	.	TRBJ2-1	CASSIRQQGEQFF	TGTGCCAGTAGTATTCGTCAGCAGGGTGAGCAGTTCTTC
TRBV11-1	.	.	TRBJ2-2	CASSMGGGELFF	TGTGCCAGCAGCATGGGGGGCGGGGAGCTGTTTTTT
TRBV11-3	.	.	TRBJ2-1	CASSPKQFSSGNEQFF	TGTGCCAGCAGCCCAAAACAGTTTTCCAGCGGGAATGAGCAGTTCTTC
TRBV11-3	.	.	TRBJ1-1	CASSLTGMNTEAFF	TGTGCCAGCAGCTTAACAGGGATGAACACTGAAGCTTTCTTT
TRBV10-3	.	.	TRBJ2-3	CAISGGSDTQYF	TGTGCCATCAGTGGCGGTTCAGATACGCAGTATTTT
TRBV7-9	.	TRBD2	TRBJ2-1	CASSLGATSGYNEQFF	TGTGCCAGCAGCTTAGGGGCGACTAGCGGTTACAATGAGCAGTTCTTC
TRBV5-1	.	TRBD1	TRBJ1-4	CASSLKGGIGEKLFF	TGCGCCAGCAGTCTCAAAGGGGGCATCGGGGAAAAACTGTTTTTT
TRBV25-1	.	.	TRBJ1-1	CASSDPGGKEAFF	TGTGCCAGCAGTGACCCCGGGGGGAAGGAAGCTTTCTTT
TRBV7-7	.	.	TRBJ2-2	CETIGGLNTGELFF	TGTGAAACGATCGGGGGTCTTAACACCGGGGAGCTGTTTTTT
TRBV5-1	many	.	TRBJ1-2	CASSLVPTDYGYTF	TGCGCCAGCAGCTTGGTCCCGACAGACTATGGCTACACCTTC
TRBV12-5	.	.	TRBJ2-1	CASGLDDHGGQFF	TGTGCTAGTGGTTTGGACGACCACGGGGGGCAGTTCTTC
TRBV5-4	.	.	TRBJ2-2	CASSSGQSGELFF	TGTGCCAGCAGCTCTGGACAGTCCGGGGAGCTGTTTTTT
TRBV6-4	.	TRBD2	TRBJ2-3	CASSPTSGGAADTQYF	TGTGCCAGCAGCCCCACTAGCGGGGGGGCAGCAGATACGCAGTATTTT
TRBV19	.	TRBD1	TRBJ2-7	CASSEPGQGTREQYF	TGTGCCAGTAGTGAACCGGGACAGGGGACGAGAGAGCAGTACTTC
TRBV5-1	.	TRBD1	TRBJ1-6	CASSLQGQGNNSPLHF	TGCGCCAGCAGCTTGCAGGGACAGGGGAATAATTCACCCCTCCACTTT
TRBV4-2	.	.	TRBJ1-5	CASSQSRGNQPQHF	TGTGCCAGCAGCCAATCAAGGGGAAATCAGCCCCAGCATTTT
TRBV2	once	.	TRBJ2-3	CASRDYRYTDTQYF	TGTGCCAGCAGGGACTATCGTTACACAGATACGCAGTATTTT